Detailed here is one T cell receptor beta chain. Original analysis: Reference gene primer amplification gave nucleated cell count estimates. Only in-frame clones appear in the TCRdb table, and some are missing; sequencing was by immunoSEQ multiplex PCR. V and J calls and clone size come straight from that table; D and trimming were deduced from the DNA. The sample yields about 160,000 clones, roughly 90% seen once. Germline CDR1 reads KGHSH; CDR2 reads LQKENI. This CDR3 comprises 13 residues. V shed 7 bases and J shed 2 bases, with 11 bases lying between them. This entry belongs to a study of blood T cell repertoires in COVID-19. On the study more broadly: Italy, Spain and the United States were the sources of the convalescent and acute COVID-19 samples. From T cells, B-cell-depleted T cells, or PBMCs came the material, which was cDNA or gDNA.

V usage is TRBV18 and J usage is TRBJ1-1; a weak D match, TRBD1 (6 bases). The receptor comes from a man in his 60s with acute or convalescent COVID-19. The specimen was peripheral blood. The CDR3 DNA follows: TGTGCCAGCTTAACGGGACAAAACACTGAAGCTTTCTTT. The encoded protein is CASLTGQNTEAFF.